Following are 9 T cell receptor beta chains from one sample sequenced in a study of blood T cell repertoires in COVID-19. Sequencing was performed with immunoSEQ multiplex PCR; in TCRdb, only in-frame clones are kept and a portion is missing. The data contain around 98,000 clones, around 75% of them singletons. Sequencing was carried out using peripheral blood. These receptors were taken from a man between 65 and 79 years old with acute or convalescent COVID-19.

J is TRBJ1-2 and V is TRBV29-1, with D hard to call. The CDR3 spans 15 residues. The ends were cut back, 4 bases at V and 8 bases at J, with 23 bases in the middle. CDR1 and CDR2 from the germline V gene are SQVTM and ANQGSEA. CDR3 in DNA: TGCAGCGTTGTGGGTAGGTCGGGAACCAATCGGGGCTACACCTTC. Translated: CSVVGRSGTNRGYTF.

The chain has TRBV11-2 and TRBJ2-3; 8 bases map to TRBD2. The V gene end was trimmed by 0 bases and the J gene end by 5 bases; junction bases not matched to a gene: 10. The germline gives CDR1 SGHAT, CDR2 FQNNGV. This CDR3 has 17 amino acids. CDR3 in DNA: TGTGCCAGCAGCTTAGATCAGGTCGGGAGGGAGGAAGATACGCAGTATTTT. Translation gives CASSLDQVGREEDTQYF.

The chain links TRBV18 to TRBJ2-7; possible D gene TRBD2, 6 bases. The V and J ends lost 5 bases and 0 bases respectively, with 8 bases between them. Germline values: CDR1 KGHSH, CDR2 LQKENI. CDR3 size: 13 residues. The CDR3 nucleotides are TGTGCCAGCTCAGCGGGGATCTCCTACGAGCAGTACTTC. It specifies CASSAGISYEQYF.

V gene TRBV30 combines with J gene TRBJ2-3, with a tentative D call TRBD2 (6 bases). CDR3 length: 12 residues. Germline loops: CDR1 GTSNPN, CDR2 SVGIG (reference sequence). V was cut by 3 bases and J by 5 bases, with 9 bases left in between. CDR3 amino acids: CAWRGAGDTQYF. The CDR3 region has the DNA TGTGCCTGGAGAGGAGCGGGAGATACGCAGTATTTT.

This clone has only a few counts. The chain couples TRBV30 to TRBJ2-7, with 7 bases identical to TRBD1. V shed 6 bases, J shed 2 bases, and the junction held 4 bases outside the gene matches. The CDR3 is made up of 12 amino acids. Germline V gene data show CDR1 as GTSNPN and CDR2 as SVGIG (reference sequence). The CDR3 nucleotides read TGTGCCTGCAGGGGGAAGGCCTACGAGCAGTACTTC. Translating it yields CACRGKAYEQYF. The whole variable domain, remainder taken from reference TRBV30 and TRBJ2-7, is SQTIHQWPATLVQPVGSPLSLECTVEGTSNPNLYWYRQAAGRGLQLLFYSVGIGQISSEVPQNLSASRPQDRQFILSSKKLLLSDSGFYLCACRGKAYEQYFGPGTRLTVT.

V and J are TRBV24-1 and TRBJ2-1, with D possibly TRBD2 on 6 matching bases. Trimming took off 3 bases at V and 3 bases at J, with 20 bases between the two ends. CDR3 size: 18 residues. CDR1 is KGHDR and CDR2 is SFDVKD in the germline V gene. CDR3 bases: TGTGCCACCAGTGATCAGTCCATGACGGGAGCGTTCTACAATGAGCAGTTCTTC. Its translation is CATSDQSMTGAFYNEQFF.

The chain uses TRBV9 and TRBJ1-3, with 7 bases lining up with TRBD1. The CDR3 is 14 amino acids. The junction had 3 bases not matched to a gene; V was cut back by 4 bases and J by 2 bases. Germline CDR1 is SGDLS and CDR2 is YYNGEE. The CDR3 region has the DNA TGTGCCAGCAGCACCACAGGGGCTGGAAACACCATATATTTT. Amino acid sequence: CASSTTGAGNTIYF.

This chain joins TRBV19 and TRBJ2-6; maybe TRBD2 (5 bases). V lost 1 base, J lost 1 base, and 14 bases lay in between. The CDR3 covers 18 residues. Germline V gene sequence: CDR1 LNHDA, CDR2 SQIVND (reference sequence). CDR3 amino acids: CASSIVRGPGSGANVLTF. The CDR3 DNA reads TGTGCCAGTAGTATAGTTAGAGGGCCGGGATCTGGGGCCAACGTCCTGACTTTC.

The chain combines TRBV2 with TRBJ2-5; tentative D call: TRBD2 (6 bases). V was trimmed by 3 bases and J by 5 bases, leaving 13 bases between them. This CDR3 comprises 14 residues. Looked up from germline, CDR1 is SNHLY and CDR2 is FYNNEI. The CDR3: CASSEREGEETQYF. CDR3 DNA: TGTGCCAGCAGTGAGCGGGAAGGGGAGGAGACCCAGTACTTC.